This entry describes one TCR beta chain. What this receptor recognizes is not known. No quality values exist for individual bases; no much larger clone is one base distant. These data belong to a study of neurological immune-mediated disorders (dated by TCRdb to the late 2010s). Broadly, across the study: Peripheral blood TCR-beta repertoires from HTLV-I-associated myelopathy (HAM/TSP) patients, multiple sclerosis patients and healthy controls were compared by UMI-based sequencing. The cohort was made up of 68 subjects, consisting of some 15 HAM/TSP patients, about 34 multiple sclerosis patients and 20 healthy controls. The approximately 100 TCR-beta libraries included longitudinal samples, technical triplicates and paired sorted CD4+ and CD8+ T-cell subsets alongside PBMC samples.

General study outcomes and caveats: Across subjects, expanded clones never shared an identical CDR3 amino acid sequence, which suggests that the TCR-beta repertoires in every group were private. TCR clonal expansion was highest in HAM/TSP patients and lowest in MS patients, with MS patients falling below even healthy controls.

For sorted-subset TCR libraries, 1 million sorted CD4+ or CD8+ T cells were used. Peripheral blood was subjected to Ficoll-Hypaque density gradient centrifugation to isolate PBMCs, which were then cryopreserved in liquid nitrogen. The study also sequenced paired sorted CD4+ and CD8+ subsets from healthy controls, HAM/TSP patients and MS patients. Germline trimming amounts to 2 bases on V and 8 bases on J, with 10 as the count of junction bases outside the gene matches. There are 15 amino acids in the CDR3, from cysteine to phenylalanine inclusive. Only the CDR3 DNA stays, 45 bases, in frame from base 1. In the germline V gene (reference sequence), CDR1 corresponds to DFQATT and CDR2 to SNEGSKA. cDNA was synthesized by template-switch 5'RACE using a primer with a 10-nucleotide random unique molecular identifier that tagged each TCR transcript. Every sequencing run yielded over 190 million TCR-beta sequences covering 15-18 subjects. Total RNA was extracted with the RNeasy kit. The KAPA Real-time Library Amplification kit was used to amplify TCR-beta VDJ regions with primers targeting the TCR constant region and the 5'RACE anchor. A first PCR added sample indexes and Illumina adaptors, and a second PCR then raised library yield. After Ampure bead purification, the roughly 650 bp TCR product was size-selected on a 2% E-gel SizeSelection system. Before pooling, libraries had their quality checked on a Bioanalyzer, their concentration measured with Qubit, and their quantity determined with the Kapa Library Quantification kit. An Illumina HiSeq 2500 sequenced the libraries paired-end 2 x 150 bp. To increase sequence diversity, roughly 24-32% phiX was spiked into each library pool. The paper's data handling went like this. Quality-filtered reads were processed with the UMI-based MiGEC pipeline, which removed over 80% of raw TCR sequences during error correction. VDJ genes were aligned to IMGT germline references, and each clonotype was defined by a unique CDR3 amino acid sequence together with V-J genes. Clonal expansion, Shannon diversity, and CDR3 relatedness (CalcPairwiseDistances, ClusterSamples) were evaluated with VDJtools, and phylogenetic trees were built with CLCbio workbench. Using coefficient-of-variation modelling across technical triplicates, the study counted a clone as expanded if it had at least 8 unique UMIs. Clones were called with MiXCR by TCRdb after fastp trimmed the public reads at Q25, and only in-frame beta chains were retained. When rows share a CDR3 protein, they turn into one entry using the most common DNA and genes. TCRdb's processing, not the authors' own work, is the source of the V and J calls. For this sample there are about 41,000 distinct CDR3 sequences; roughly 15% appear just once. The ten largest clones capture approximately 3.6% of the sample.

Recombination connected TRBV20-1 to TRBJ1-4; 8 central bases correspond to TRBD1. The specimen sequenced was CD4+ T cells from blood. This clonotype originated in a woman in her fifties or sixties with HTLV-1-associated myelopathy (HAM/TSP). The DNA reads TGCAGTGCTAGACTGTCTCAGGGGGCAAGAGAAAAACTGTTTTTT. Its protein reads: CSARLSQGAREKLFF.